These T cell receptor beta chains were read from a single sample in a study of cytomegalovirus exposure and HLA in healthy donors. The data were produced by immunoSEQ multiplex PCR, yet TCRdb's version contains in-frame clones alone and is incomplete. Among 93,000 or so clones listed, roughly 70% were seen once. Sequencing was performed on PBMCs. These receptors were collected from a woman in her 50s in good health and CMV-seronegative. Each CDR3 is given with its conserved first and last residue. Each record gives: V gene, J gene, D gene, clone size, CDR3 DNA, CDR3 protein. D genes are given only for firm matches. Clone size, where shown, is once, few, many, or a class for clones that have expanded.

>TRBV7-9|TRBJ2-3|.|.
TGTGCCAGCAGCTCCGGTAGCACAGATACGCAGTATTTT
CASSSGSTDTQYF
>TRBV11-1|TRBJ2-3|.|.
TGTGCCAGCAGCTTAGAAGAAACTAGCACAGATACGCAGTATTTT
CASSLEETSTDTQYF
>TRBV5-6|TRBJ1-5|TRBD1|.
TGTGCCAGCAGCTTGGGTCCAGGGGGTAATCAGCCCCAGCATTTT
CASSLGPGGNQPQHF
>TRBV29-1|TRBJ2-7|TRBD2|.
TGCAGCGTTGACGGTGGGGGGGCCTACGAGCAGTACTTC
CSVDGGGAYEQYF
>TRBV29-1|TRBJ2-1|.|.
TGCAGCGTTGAAGGAGGCAGTCGCCCTTACAATGAGCAGTTCTTC
CSVEGGSRPYNEQFF
>TRBV6-5|TRBJ2-7|TRBD2|.
TGTGCCAGCAGTACTAGCGGGAAGTCGTACTTC
CASSTSGKSYF
>TRBV19|TRBJ1-4|TRBD1|few
TGTGCCAGTATGCGGACAGGAGGCGAAAAACTGTTTTTT
CASMRTGGEKLFF
>TRBV19|TRBJ1-3|.|.
TGTGCCAGTAGTATTGCGGACACCATATATTTT
CASSIADTIYF
>TRBV5-6|TRBJ2-6|.|few
TGTGCCAGCAGCTTACACTCTGGGGCCAACGTCCTGACTTTC
CASSLHSGANVLTF
>TRBV15|TRBJ2-3|TRBD2|.
TGTGCCACCAGCAGGGTAGATAATCTCGGGGGGATCACAGATACGCAGTATTTT
CATSRVDNLGGITDTQYF
>TRBV18|TRBJ2-3|TRBD2|.
TGTGCCAGCTCACCTCCCCTACTAGCGGGCACAGATACGCAGTATTTT
CASSPPLLAGTDTQYF
>TRBV18|TRBJ2-7|TRBD1|few
TGTGCCAGCTCACACCGGGACAGGGGCTACGAGCAGTACTTC
CASSHRDRGYEQYF
>TRBV6-6|TRBJ2-5|.|few
TGTGCCAGCAGTTACTCGAGCGAGACCCAGTACTTC
CASSYSSETQYF
>TRBV18|TRBJ2-1|TRBD1|once
TGTGCCAGCTCACTCTTTAACCCGGGACAGGTTGGTTATGAGCAGTTCTTC
CASSLFNPGQVGYEQFF
>TRBV11-3|TRBJ2-7|TRBD1|.
TGTGCCAGCAGCCAGGGTAGGGACAGGGTCCCCTACGAGCAGTACTTC
CASSQGRDRVPYEQYF
>TRBV7-6|TRBJ2-1|.|.
TGTGCCAGCAGCTTAGTAAAAGTGTCGGGTGAGCAGTTCTTC
CASSLVKVSGEQFF
>TRBV18|TRBJ2-6|.|once
TGTGCCAGCTCACCACGGCAGGCTTTGCAATCCGGGGCCAACGTCCTGACTTTC
CASSPRQALQSGANVLTF
>TRBV18|TRBJ1-1|TRBD1|.
TGTGCCAGCTCACCCGGGACAGCGGGCACTGAAGCTTTCTTT
CASSPGTAGTEAFF
>TRBV2|TRBJ1-3|.|.
TGTGCCAGCAGTGGACATTCTGGAAACACCATATATTTT
CASSGHSGNTIYF
>TRBV4-1|TRBJ2-1|.|.
TGCGCCAGCAGCCCCAAGGCTTTGGGGGGAATAGTCTACAATGAGCAGTTCTTC
CASSPKALGGIVYNEQFF
>TRBV29-1|TRBJ1-4|.|.
TGCAGCGCCGACTGGGGCGACGAAAGACTGTTTTTT
CSADWGDERLFF
>TRBV29-1|TRBJ1-4|.|.
TGCAGCGTTTCGACGGGAACTAATGAAAAACTGTTTTTT
CSVSTGTNEKLFF
>TRBV10-1|TRBJ1-1|.|.
TGCGCCAGCAGTGAAGGCAGGGACTTCGGCGCTTTCTTT
CASSEGRDFGAFF
>TRBV19|TRBJ2-7|.|.
TGTGCCAGTAGGCTAACCTCACAGCGGGACACCCCCTACGAGCAGTACTTC
CASRLTSQRDTPYEQYF
>TRBV7-8|TRBJ1-5|.|.
TGTGCCAGCAGCTTTGTTTTGGGAGGGCCCAATCAGCCCCAGCATTTT
CASSFVLGGPNQPQHF
>TRBV7-8|TRBJ2-7|.|.
TGTGCCAGCAGCTTTGCAGGGGCCTACGAGCAGTACTTC
CASSFAGAYEQYF
>TRBV30|TRBJ1-4|TRBD1|.
TGTGCCTGGAACGACAGGGTACGGGAAAAACTGTTTTTT
CAWNDRVREKLFF
>TRBV28|TRBJ1-5|.|.
TGTGCCAGCAGTTCCTCGACAGCTAAGAGTTTCAATCAGCCCCAGCATTTT
CASSSSTAKSFNQPQHF
>TRBV29-1|TRBJ1-1|TRBD1|.
TGCAGCGTTGAAGAGCAGGGGGACACTGAAGCTTTCTTT
CSVEEQGDTEAFF
>TRBV6-5|TRBJ1-5|.|.
TGTGCCAGCACCCCCCTCCAGTCCAATCAGCCCCAGCATTTT
CASTPLQSNQPQHF
>TRBV5-1|TRBJ1-5|.|.
TGCGCCAGCAGCTTGAACGGCGTCTCAGGGTGGAATCAGCCCCAGCATTTT
CASSLNGVSGWNQPQHF
>TRBV5-4|TRBJ1-2|TRBD1|few
TGTGCCAGCAGCCTGCAGGGGGCGGGCTATGGCTACACCTTC
CASSLQGAGYGYTF
>TRBV4-2|TRBJ2-3|TRBD2|.
TGTGCCAGCAGCCCCCAGCGGGACCGCACAGATACGCAGTATTTT
CASSPQRDRTDTQYF
>TRBV5-5|TRBJ2-1|.|.
TGTGCCAGCACCCTTCGTCTAGAGCAGTTCTTC
CASTLRLEQFF
>TRBV7-2|TRBJ1-1|.|few
TGTGCCAGCAGCTCTCACAGGGAGTCTGAAGCTTTCTTT
CASSSHRESEAFF
>TRBV27|TRBJ2-1|TRBD2|.
TGTGCCAGCAGTAGCTCGACTAGCGGGAGTTACAATGAGCAGTTCTTC
CASSSSTSGSYNEQFF
>TRBV5-4|TRBJ2-4|.|.
TGTGCCAGCAGCTTGGATGGGAGAGCCAAAAACATTCAGTACTTC
CASSLDGRAKNIQYF